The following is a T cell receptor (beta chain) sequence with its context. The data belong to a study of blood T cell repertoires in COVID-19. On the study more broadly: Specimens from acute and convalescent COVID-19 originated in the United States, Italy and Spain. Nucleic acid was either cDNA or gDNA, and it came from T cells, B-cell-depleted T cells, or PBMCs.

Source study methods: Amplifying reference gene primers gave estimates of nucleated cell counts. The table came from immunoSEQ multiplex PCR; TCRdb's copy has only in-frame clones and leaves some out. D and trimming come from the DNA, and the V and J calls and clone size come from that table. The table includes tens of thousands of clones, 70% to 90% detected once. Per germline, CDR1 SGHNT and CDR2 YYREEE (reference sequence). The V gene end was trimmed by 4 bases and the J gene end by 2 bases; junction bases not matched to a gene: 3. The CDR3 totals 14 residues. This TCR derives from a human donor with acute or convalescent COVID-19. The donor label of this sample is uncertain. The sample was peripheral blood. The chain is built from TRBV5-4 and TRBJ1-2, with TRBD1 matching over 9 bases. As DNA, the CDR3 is TGTGCCAGCAGCACGGGACAGGGCAACTATGGCTACACCTTC. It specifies CASSTGQGNYGYTF.